This is a list of T cell receptor beta chains from one sample in a study of CD8 T cells in Susac syndrome. TCRdb recomputed calls from the immunoSEQ multiplex PCR reads with MiXCR, one row per CDR3 protein. Seen here are 160,000 or so distinct CDR3 sequences, 90% to 95% observed once, and the top ten hold about 0.16%. Sequenced sample: CD4+ T cells from PBMCs. These TCRs come from a human donor with Susac syndrome. Each CDR3 is given with its conserved first and last residue. The D gene is left open where the match is weak. Clone size is given for some rows only: seen once, a few or many times, or a class if the clone is expanded.

clone_size: NA
d_call: NA
j_call: TRBJ2-4
v_call: TRBV29-1
cdr3_nt: TGCAGCGTTGTAGTGTACGGGGTCGCCAAAAACATTCAGTACTTC
cdr3_aa: CSVVVYGVAKNIQYF

clone_size: NA
d_call: TRBD1
j_call: TRBJ1-2
v_call: TRBV7-2
cdr3_nt: TGTGCCAGCAGCTTACAGCCCGAGGGACAGGGGGCTGGCTACACCTTC
cdr3_aa: CASSLQPEGQGAGYTF

clone_size: NA
d_call: NA
j_call: TRBJ2-3
v_call: TRBV9
cdr3_nt: TGTGCCAGCAGCGCCGGCCAGGGGGGAACAGATACGCAGTATTTT
cdr3_aa: CASSAGQGGTDTQYF

clone_size: once
d_call: TRBD1
j_call: TRBJ1-1
v_call: TRBV5-4
cdr3_nt: TGTGCCAGCAGCTTGGCTGGCAGGGGGCGGATGAACACTGAAGCTTTCTTT
cdr3_aa: CASSLAGRGRMNTEAFF

clone_size: NA
d_call: TRBD2
j_call: TRBJ2-3
v_call: TRBV11-2
cdr3_nt: TGTGCCAGCAGCTTAGAGCGGGTCGGGGGGGCCGATACGCAGTATTTT
cdr3_aa: CASSLERVGGADTQYF

clone_size: NA
d_call: NA
j_call: TRBJ2-3
v_call: TRBV2
cdr3_nt: TGTGCCAGCAGTGAAGATCCAGATACGCAGTATTTT
cdr3_aa: CASSEDPDTQYF

clone_size: few
d_call: TRBD1
j_call: TRBJ2-5
v_call: TRBV7-2
cdr3_nt: TGTGCCAGCAGCACCCAGGGGGTCTCGGGAGAGACCCAGTACTTC
cdr3_aa: CASSTQGVSGETQYF

clone_size: NA
d_call: NA
j_call: TRBJ2-7
v_call: TRBV2
cdr3_nt: TGTGCCAGCAGCCGGGACGGAGGAATGGAGCAGTACTTC
cdr3_aa: CASSRDGGMEQYF

clone_size: NA
d_call: NA
j_call: TRBJ1-2
v_call: TRBV29-1
cdr3_nt: TGCAGCGTTCGGGGGCGCGGGGGCGGCTACACCTTC
cdr3_aa: CSVRGRGGGYTF

clone_size: NA
d_call: NA
j_call: TRBJ1-5
v_call: TRBV19
cdr3_nt: TGTGCCAGTAGTATCGGATCGGCAGGGTATAGCAATCAGCCCCAGCATTTT
cdr3_aa: CASSIGSAGYSNQPQHF

clone_size: NA
d_call: NA
j_call: TRBJ2-4
v_call: TRBV2
cdr3_nt: TGTGCCAGCAGGCGCCTCAGACGCATTCAGTACTTC
cdr3_aa: CASRRLRRIQYF

clone_size: once
d_call: NA
j_call: TRBJ2-5
v_call: TRBV2
cdr3_nt: TGTGCCAGCAGCGGACTTTCAGAGACCCAGTACTTC
cdr3_aa: CASSGLSETQYF

clone_size: NA
d_call: NA
j_call: TRBJ2-1
v_call: TRBV18
cdr3_nt: TGTGCCAGCTCACCACAAGACCATGAGCAGTTCTTC
cdr3_aa: CASSPQDHEQFF

clone_size: NA
d_call: NA
j_call: TRBJ2-3
v_call: TRBV20-1
cdr3_nt: TGCAGTGCTAGAGCGGGGGCGAAAGATACGCAGTATTTT
cdr3_aa: CSARAGAKDTQYF

clone_size: NA
d_call: NA
j_call: TRBJ2-5
v_call: TRBV3-1
cdr3_nt: TGTGCCAGCAGCCAAGGCCCTAGTTTGATGGAGACCCAGTACTTC
cdr3_aa: CASSQGPSLMETQYF

clone_size: NA
d_call: NA
j_call: TRBJ1-4
v_call: TRBV7-2
cdr3_nt: TGTGCCAGCTCCGAACAGGGAACAATCAGGGAAAAACTGTTTTTT
cdr3_aa: CASSEQGTIREKLFF

clone_size: NA
d_call: NA
j_call: TRBJ2-3
v_call: TRBV2
cdr3_nt: TGTGCCAGCAGTGTCTTGGATAGGGCAGATACGCAGTATTTT
cdr3_aa: CASSVLDRADTQYF

clone_size: NA
d_call: NA
j_call: TRBJ1-1
v_call: TRBV7-9
cdr3_nt: TGTGCCAGCAGCTTAGAGGGGAACGCTGAAGCTTTCTTT
cdr3_aa: CASSLEGNAEAFF

clone_size: NA
d_call: NA
j_call: TRBJ2-5
v_call: TRBV11-3
cdr3_nt: TGTGCCAGCAGCCACACGCAAGAGACCCAGTACTTC
cdr3_aa: CASSHTQETQYF

clone_size: NA
d_call: TRBD1
j_call: TRBJ2-2
v_call: TRBV9
cdr3_nt: TGTGCCAGCAGCACACGGACAGGGATCACCGGGGAGCTGTTTTTT
cdr3_aa: CASSTRTGITGELFF

clone_size: NA
d_call: NA
j_call: TRBJ1-4
v_call: TRBV20-1
cdr3_nt: TGCAGTGCTAGCCCCAGGCAAACTAATGAAAAACTGTTTTTT
cdr3_aa: CSASPRQTNEKLFF

clone_size: NA
d_call: TRBD1
j_call: TRBJ1-5
v_call: TRBV20-1
cdr3_nt: TGCAGTGCCGAACCGGGACAGGGAGGGAATCAGCCCCAGCATTTT
cdr3_aa: CSAEPGQGGNQPQHF

clone_size: NA
d_call: TRBD2
j_call: TRBJ2-1
v_call: TRBV2
cdr3_nt: TGTGCCAGCAAACTACTAGCGGGGGATGAGCAGTTCTTC
cdr3_aa: CASKLLAGDEQFF

clone_size: NA
d_call: TRBD2
j_call: TRBJ2-5
v_call: TRBV4-2
cdr3_nt: TGTGCCAGCAGCCCGCGACTAGCGGGGGGGCAGGTGTCAGAGACCCAGTACTTC
cdr3_aa: CASSPRLAGGQVSETQYF

clone_size: NA
d_call: TRBD2
j_call: TRBJ2-3
v_call: TRBV7-8
cdr3_nt: TGTGCCAGCAGCTTAGCTAGCGGGTATAGCACAGATACGCAGTATTTT
cdr3_aa: CASSLASGYSTDTQYF

clone_size: NA
d_call: NA
j_call: TRBJ2-3
v_call: TRBV14
cdr3_nt: TGTGCCAGCAGCCTCCGACAGCTCACAGATACGCAGTATTTT
cdr3_aa: CASSLRQLTDTQYF

clone_size: few
d_call: NA
j_call: TRBJ2-2
v_call: TRBV7-9
cdr3_nt: TGTGCCAGCAGCCCCTTAGGAGCGAACACCGGGGAGCTGTTTTTT
cdr3_aa: CASSPLGANTGELFF

clone_size: NA
d_call: NA
j_call: TRBJ2-7
v_call: TRBV3-1
cdr3_nt: TGTGCCAGCAGCGGCAGGGGTGGGTCCTACGAGCAGTACTTC
cdr3_aa: CASSGRGGSYEQYF

clone_size: NA
d_call: TRBD1
j_call: TRBJ2-5
v_call: TRBV20-1
cdr3_nt: TGCAGTGCTATACAGGGGATTGATAGAGTGGAGACCCAGTACTTC
cdr3_aa: CSAIQGIDRVETQYF

clone_size: NA
d_call: NA
j_call: TRBJ2-1
v_call: TRBV29-1
cdr3_nt: TGCAGCGCTCACGACCCCGGGGAAGAGCAGTTCTTC
cdr3_aa: CSAHDPGEEQFF

clone_size: NA
d_call: TRBD2
j_call: TRBJ2-5
v_call: TRBV3-1
cdr3_nt: TGTGCCAGCAGCCAAGGGCTAGCGGGGGGCAGGACCATTAAAGAGACCCAGTACTTC
cdr3_aa: CASSQGLAGGRTIKETQYF

clone_size: NA
d_call: NA
j_call: TRBJ1-1
v_call: TRBV29-1
cdr3_nt: TGCAGCGTTGAAGGCAGGGGTGGTGAAGCTTTCTTT
cdr3_aa: CSVEGRGGEAFF

clone_size: NA
d_call: NA
j_call: TRBJ1-2
v_call: TRBV7-9
cdr3_nt: TGTGCCAGCAGCTTAGGCGGGGTTGTCTATGGCTACACCTTC
cdr3_aa: CASSLGGVVYGYTF

clone_size: few
d_call: TRBD2
j_call: TRBJ2-5
v_call: TRBV11-1
cdr3_nt: TGTGCCAGCAGCTCTGGACTAGTAGAGACCCAGTACTTC
cdr3_aa: CASSSGLVETQYF

clone_size: NA
d_call: TRBD1
j_call: TRBJ1-5
v_call: TRBV29-1
cdr3_nt: TGCAGCGTAGAGACAGGGAGCAATCAGCCCCAGCATTTT
cdr3_aa: CSVETGSNQPQHF

clone_size: NA
d_call: TRBD1
j_call: TRBJ1-5
v_call: TRBV15
cdr3_nt: TGTGCCACCAGCAGAGACCCACCCAGGACAGGGAGTGACCAGCCCCAGCATTTT
cdr3_aa: CATSRDPPRTGSDQPQHF

clone_size: NA
d_call: NA
j_call: TRBJ2-1
v_call: TRBV12-3/TRBV12-4
cdr3_nt: TGTGCCAGCAGTTCTACGGGGCCGGGGTTCTTC
cdr3_aa: CASSSTGPGFF

clone_size: NA
d_call: NA
j_call: TRBJ2-2
v_call: TRBV3-1
cdr3_nt: TGTGCCAGCAGCCTAGTCGGGGAGCTGTTTTTT
cdr3_aa: CASSLVGELFF

clone_size: NA
d_call: TRBD1
j_call: TRBJ1-2
v_call: TRBV6-5
cdr3_nt: TGTGCCAGCACGGGACAGGCCGTTGGGGGCTACACCTTC
cdr3_aa: CASTGQAVGGYTF

clone_size: NA
d_call: NA
j_call: TRBJ1-5
v_call: TRBV5-1
cdr3_nt: TGCGCCAGCAGCTTGGGGACGGGACGCGAGGGGAATCAGCCCCAGCATTTT
cdr3_aa: CASSLGTGREGNQPQHF

clone_size: NA
d_call: NA
j_call: TRBJ1-1
v_call: TRBV5-4
cdr3_nt: TGTGCCAGCAGCTTTGATGTCCGAACTGAAGCTTTCTTT
cdr3_aa: CASSFDVRTEAFF

clone_size: NA
d_call: NA
j_call: TRBJ2-7
v_call: TRBV20-1
cdr3_nt: TGCAGTGCTAGAAGGCGACTTGGGACCTACGAGCAGTACTTC
cdr3_aa: CSARRRLGTYEQYF

clone_size: NA
d_call: NA
j_call: TRBJ2-7
v_call: TRBV7-9
cdr3_nt: TGTGCCAGCAGCGTTCAGGGAGCCTACGAGCAGTACTTC
cdr3_aa: CASSVQGAYEQYF

clone_size: NA
d_call: TRBD1
j_call: TRBJ1-4
v_call: TRBV29-1
cdr3_nt: TGCAGCGTAGGAACAGGGGCTGAAAAACTGTTTTTT
cdr3_aa: CSVGTGAEKLFF

clone_size: NA
d_call: TRBD1
j_call: TRBJ1-2
v_call: TRBV19
cdr3_nt: TGTGCCAGTAGTACCCCGGACAGGAGCTATGGCTACACCTTC
cdr3_aa: CASSTPDRSYGYTF

clone_size: NA
d_call: TRBD1
j_call: TRBJ2-4
v_call: TRBV7-8
cdr3_nt: TGTGCCAGCACCCGGACAGGGGCCGGCAAAAACATTCAGTACTTC
cdr3_aa: CASTRTGAGKNIQYF

clone_size: NA
d_call: TRBD1
j_call: TRBJ2-3
v_call: TRBV7-2
cdr3_nt: TGTGCCAGCAGCTTACGGACAGGGGGCAAGCAAGATACGCAGTATTTT
cdr3_aa: CASSLRTGGKQDTQYF

clone_size: NA
d_call: NA
j_call: TRBJ1-2
v_call: TRBV5-4
cdr3_nt: TGTGCCAGCAGCTTGGCAAGGTCGGAGCCTGGCTACACCTTC
cdr3_aa: CASSLARSEPGYTF

clone_size: NA
d_call: NA
j_call: TRBJ1-1
v_call: TRBV25-1
cdr3_nt: TGTGCCTGTACTGACGGGGAGAACACTGAAGCTTTCTTT
cdr3_aa: CACTDGENTEAFF

clone_size: NA
d_call: NA
j_call: TRBJ2-1
v_call: TRBV12-3/TRBV12-4
cdr3_nt: TGTGCCAGCAGTTTCGGGCAGGGGAACTACAATGAGCAGTTCTTC
cdr3_aa: CASSFGQGNYNEQFF

clone_size: once
d_call: TRBD1
j_call: TRBJ1-2
v_call: TRBV29-1
cdr3_nt: TGCAGCGTTGGTATGGGAACAGGGGGCAGTGGCTACACCTTC
cdr3_aa: CSVGMGTGGSGYTF

clone_size: once
d_call: NA
j_call: TRBJ2-4
v_call: TRBV7-2
cdr3_nt: TGTGCCAGCAGCCCAAGGCTCGGTGCCAAAAACATTCAGTACTTC
cdr3_aa: CASSPRLGAKNIQYF

clone_size: NA
d_call: TRBD1
j_call: TRBJ2-7
v_call: TRBV5-1
cdr3_nt: TGCGCCAGCAGCTTGGTTGGGACAGGGCTGGTCGAGCAGTACTTC
cdr3_aa: CASSLVGTGLVEQYF

clone_size: NA
d_call: TRBD1
j_call: TRBJ1-5
v_call: TRBV27
cdr3_nt: TGTGCCAGCAGTCGCCGGACAGGGGTGGATCAGCCCCAGCATTTT
cdr3_aa: CASSRRTGVDQPQHF

clone_size: NA
d_call: NA
j_call: TRBJ1-1
v_call: TRBV4-2
cdr3_nt: TGTGCCAGCAGCCAAGAGTTCGGGCAGCCCGAGGCTGAAGCTTTCTTT
cdr3_aa: CASSQEFGQPEAEAFF

clone_size: NA
d_call: NA
j_call: TRBJ2-7
v_call: TRBV19
cdr3_nt: TGTGCCAGTAGTAACGACGGTGGTCTCTACGAGCAGTACTTC
cdr3_aa: CASSNDGGLYEQYF

clone_size: NA
d_call: NA
j_call: TRBJ2-7
v_call: TRBV5-4
cdr3_nt: TGTGCCAGCAGCTTGGCAGGGGTATCGGGCGAGCAGTACTTC
cdr3_aa: CASSLAGVSGEQYF